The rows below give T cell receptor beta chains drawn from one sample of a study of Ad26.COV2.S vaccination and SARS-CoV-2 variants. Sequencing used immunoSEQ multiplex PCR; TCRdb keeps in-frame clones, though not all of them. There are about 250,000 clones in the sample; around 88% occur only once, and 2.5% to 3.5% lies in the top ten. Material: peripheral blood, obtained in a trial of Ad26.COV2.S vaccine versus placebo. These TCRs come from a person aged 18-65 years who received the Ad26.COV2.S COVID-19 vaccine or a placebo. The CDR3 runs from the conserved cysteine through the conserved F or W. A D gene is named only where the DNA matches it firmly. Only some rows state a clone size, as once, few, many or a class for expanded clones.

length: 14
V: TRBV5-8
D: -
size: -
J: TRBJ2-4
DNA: TGTGCCAGCAGCCTCACAGGGGCCAAAAACATTCAGTACTTC
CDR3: CASSLTGAKNIQYF

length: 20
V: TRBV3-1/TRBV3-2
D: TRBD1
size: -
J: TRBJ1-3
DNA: TGTGCCAGCAGCCAGGCCATTCGAGGACAGGGAGGACCCTCTGGAAACACCATATATTTT
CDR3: CASSQAIRGQGGPSGNTIYF

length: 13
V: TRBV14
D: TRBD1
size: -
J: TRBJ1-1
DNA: TGTGCCAGCAGTCAACATACAGACAGGGCAGCTTTCTTT
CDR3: CASSQHTDRAAFF

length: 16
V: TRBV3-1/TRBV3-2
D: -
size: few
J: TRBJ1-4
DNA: TGTGCCAGCAGCCAAGATTACGGAACGGCGGTCGTTAAACTGTTTTTT
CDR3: CASSQDYGTAVVKLFF

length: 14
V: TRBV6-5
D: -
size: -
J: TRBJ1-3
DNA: TGTGCCAGCAGGCCACAGTTCTCTGGAAACACCATATATTTT
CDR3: CASRPQFSGNTIYF

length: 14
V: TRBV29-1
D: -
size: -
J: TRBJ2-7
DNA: TGCAGCGTTGTTGGCAGGGGACCTTCCTACGAGCAGTACTTC
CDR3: CSVVGRGPSYEQYF

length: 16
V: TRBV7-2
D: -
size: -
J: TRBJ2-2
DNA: TGTGCCAGCAGCTTAGAGGCAGGTCTGAACACCGGGGAGCTGTTTTTT
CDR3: CASSLEAGLNTGELFF

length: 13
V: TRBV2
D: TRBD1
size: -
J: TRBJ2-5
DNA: TGTGCCAGTAAAACCTCAGGGGGAGAGACCCAGTACTTC
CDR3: CASKTSGGETQYF

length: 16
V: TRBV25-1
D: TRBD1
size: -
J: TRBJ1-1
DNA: TGTGCCAGCAGTGAATTAAATAAGGGGGCTAGCACTGAAGCTTTCTTT
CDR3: CASSELNKGASTEAFF

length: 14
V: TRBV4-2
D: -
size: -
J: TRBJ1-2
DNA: TGTGCCAGCAGCCAAGGAGGGCTTAACTATGGCTACACCTTC
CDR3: CASSQGGLNYGYTF

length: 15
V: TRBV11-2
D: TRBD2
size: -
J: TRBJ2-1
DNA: TGTGCCAGCAGCTTCGGCGGGGGGTCCTACAATGAGCAGTTCTTC
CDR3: CASSFGGGSYNEQFF

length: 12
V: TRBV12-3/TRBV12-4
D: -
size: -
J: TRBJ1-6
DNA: TGTGCCAGTGCGGTCGCGGGAGGACCCCTCCACTTT
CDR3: CASAVAGGPLHF

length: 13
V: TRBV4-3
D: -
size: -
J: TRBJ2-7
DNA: TGCGCCAGCAGCCAAGTTCGGGTTGGCGAGCAGTACTTC
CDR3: CASSQVRVGEQYF

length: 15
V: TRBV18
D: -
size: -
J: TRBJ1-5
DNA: TGTGCCAGCTCACCAAGGTCGGGGGGAGGGCAGCCCCAGCATTTT
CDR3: CASSPRSGGGQPQHF

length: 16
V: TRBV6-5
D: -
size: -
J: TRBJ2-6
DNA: TGTGCCAGCAGTTACTTTTGGGGAGTTGGGGCCAACGTCCTGACTTTC
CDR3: CASSYFWGVGANVLTF

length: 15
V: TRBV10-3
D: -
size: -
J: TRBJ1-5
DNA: TGTGCCATCAGTACAGACCGTTATAGCAATCAGCCCCAGCATTTT
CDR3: CAISTDRYSNQPQHF

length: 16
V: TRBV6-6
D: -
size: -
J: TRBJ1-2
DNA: TGTGCCAGCAGTTACCCCCGGGGAAAGGCGGGCTATGGCTACACCTTC
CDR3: CASSYPRGKAGYGYTF

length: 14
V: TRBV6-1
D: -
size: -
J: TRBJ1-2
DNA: TGTGCCAGCAGTGAAGGCGCAGGGTTCTATGGCTACACCTTC
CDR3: CASSEGAGFYGYTF

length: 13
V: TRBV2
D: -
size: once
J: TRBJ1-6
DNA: TGTGCCAGCCGGGAACAGGTGAATTCACCCCTCCACTTT
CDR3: CASREQVNSPLHF

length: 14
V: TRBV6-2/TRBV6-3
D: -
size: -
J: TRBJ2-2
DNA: TGTGCCAGCAGTAACCGGGACTGGACCGGGGAGCTGTTTTTT
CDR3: CASSNRDWTGELFF

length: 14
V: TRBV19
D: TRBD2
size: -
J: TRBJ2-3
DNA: TGTGCCAGTAGTACGGGACTAAGCACAGATACGCAGTATTTT
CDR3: CASSTGLSTDTQYF

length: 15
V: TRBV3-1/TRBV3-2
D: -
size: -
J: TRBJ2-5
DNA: TGTGCCAGCAGCCAAGCGGGAGAGTTGGGAGAGACCCAGTACTTC
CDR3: CASSQAGELGETQYF

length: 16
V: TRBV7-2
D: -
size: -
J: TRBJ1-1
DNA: TGTGCCAGCAGCCTGTGGTTTACGGACAGCCTACCTGAAGCTTTCTTT
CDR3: CASSLWFTDSLPEAFF

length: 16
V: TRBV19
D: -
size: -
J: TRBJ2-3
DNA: TGTGCCAGTAGTATCCAAGGGGGTGAGATCGCAGATACGCAGTATTTT
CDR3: CASSIQGGEIADTQYF

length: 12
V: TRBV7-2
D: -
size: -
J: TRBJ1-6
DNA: TGTGCCAGCAGCCCGGGAGGGGCGCCCCTCCACTTT
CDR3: CASSPGGAPLHF

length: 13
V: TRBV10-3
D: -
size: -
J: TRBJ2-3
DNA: TGTGCCACCAGAGACAGGAGCACAGATACGCAGTATTTT
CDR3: CATRDRSTDTQYF

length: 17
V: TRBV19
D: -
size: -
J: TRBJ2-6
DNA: TGTGCCAGTAGTAAAGACAGGATACTCTCTGGGGCCAACGTCCTGACTTTC
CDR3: CASSKDRILSGANVLTF

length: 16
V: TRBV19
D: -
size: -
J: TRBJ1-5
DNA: TGTGCCAGTACCCCTTTGACAGGCGTTAGCAATCAGCCCCAGCATTTT
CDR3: CASTPLTGVSNQPQHF

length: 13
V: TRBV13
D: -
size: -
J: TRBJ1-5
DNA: TGTGCCAGCAGCAACAGGGCAAATCAGCCCCAGCATTTT
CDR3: CASSNRANQPQHF

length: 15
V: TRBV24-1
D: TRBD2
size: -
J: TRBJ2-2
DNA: TGTGCCACCAGTGACCGGGAGGGCCGTACCGGGGAGCTGTTTTTT
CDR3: CATSDREGRTGELFF

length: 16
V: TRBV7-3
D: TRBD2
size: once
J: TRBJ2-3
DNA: TGTGCCAGCAGCCCCTTAGCGGGAGCGGGGACAGATACGCAGTATTTT
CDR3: CASSPLAGAGTDTQYF

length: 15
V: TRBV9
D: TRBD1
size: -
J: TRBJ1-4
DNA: TGTGCCAGCAGCGTAGATACAGGGGGTCATGAAAAACTGTTTTTT
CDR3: CASSVDTGGHEKLFF

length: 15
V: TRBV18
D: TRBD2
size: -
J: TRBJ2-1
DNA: TGTGCCAGCTCACGACTAGCGGGAGGCTACAATGAGCAGTTCTTC
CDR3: CASSRLAGGYNEQFF

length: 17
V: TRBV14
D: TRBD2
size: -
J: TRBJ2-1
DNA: TGTGCCAGCAGCCGGCCGACTCTCAGCGGGAGTTTGGGTGAGCAGTTCTTC
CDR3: CASSRPTLSGSLGEQFF

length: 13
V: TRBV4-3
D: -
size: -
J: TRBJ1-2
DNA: TGCGCCAGCAGCCCACGCAGGGGCCATGGCTACACCTTC
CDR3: CASSPRRGHGYTF

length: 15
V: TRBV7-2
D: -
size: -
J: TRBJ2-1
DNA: TGTGCCAGCTCCCCTAAAGTCGTATGGGCCAATGAGCAGTTCTTC
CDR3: CASSPKVVWANEQFF

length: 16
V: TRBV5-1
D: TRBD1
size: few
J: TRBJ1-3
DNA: TGCGCCAGCAGCTTGGTCGGACAGGGGCTTGGAAACACCATATATTTT
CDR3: CASSLVGQGLGNTIYF

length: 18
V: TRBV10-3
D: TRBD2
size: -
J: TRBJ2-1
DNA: TGTGCCATCAGTGGGGGACTAGCGGGGAAATTGGACTACAATGAGCAGTTCTTC
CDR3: CAISGGLAGKLDYNEQFF

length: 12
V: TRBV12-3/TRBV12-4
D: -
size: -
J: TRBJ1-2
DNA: TGTGCCAGCATGAGGAACTCCTATGGCTACACCTTC
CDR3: CASMRNSYGYTF

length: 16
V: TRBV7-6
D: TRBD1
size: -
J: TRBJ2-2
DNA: TGTGCCAGCAGCCAGGGACAGGGGGCGAACACCGGGGAGCTGTTTTTT
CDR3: CASSQGQGANTGELFF

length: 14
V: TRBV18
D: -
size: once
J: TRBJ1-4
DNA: TGTGCCAGCTCACCGGGTGCATCTAATGAAAAACTGTTTTTT
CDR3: CASSPGASNEKLFF

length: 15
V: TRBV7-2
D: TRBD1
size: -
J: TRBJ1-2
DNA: TGTGCCAGCAGCTTAGAGGGACAGGCTGTCTATGGCTACACCTTC
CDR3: CASSLEGQAVYGYTF

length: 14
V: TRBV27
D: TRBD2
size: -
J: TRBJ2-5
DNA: TGTGCCAGCAAACCAGCGGGAGATCAAGAGACCCAGTACTTC
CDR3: CASKPAGDQETQYF

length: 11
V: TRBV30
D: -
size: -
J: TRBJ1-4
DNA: TGTGCCTGGAGTGTTCAGGAAAAACTGTTTTTT
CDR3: CAWSVQEKLFF

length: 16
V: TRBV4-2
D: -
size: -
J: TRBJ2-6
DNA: TGTGCCAGCAGCCAAGGATCCAACTCTGGGGCCAACGTCCTGACTTTC
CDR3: CASSQGSNSGANVLTF